This T cell receptor beta chain was documented in a study of blood T cell repertoires in COVID-19. At the level of the study: T cells, B-cell-depleted T cells, or PBMCs supplied cDNA or gDNA.

Profiling relied on immunoSEQ multiplex PCR, and the TCRdb table lists in-frame clones only, not all of them. Seen here are roughly 260,000 clones, approximately 87% observed once, and the top ten hold over 2%. In germline, CDR1 is MNHEY, CDR2 SVGEGT. CDR3 length: 12 residues. Trimming removed 5 bases at V and 2 bases at J, with 7 bases between. Sequencing was done on a sample of peripheral blood. The receptor was derived from a woman aged 45-65 years with acute or convalescent COVID-19. The rearrangement uses TRBV6-2 or TRBV6-3 and TRBJ2-7, with a tentative D call TRBD1 (6 bases). The DNA for the CDR3 is TGTGCCAGCAGTCCAGGGGCCTACGAGCAGTACTTC. Translated: CASSPGAYEQYF.